Presented here are 31 T cell receptor beta chains from one specimen sequenced in a study of cytomegalovirus exposure and HLA in healthy donors. PCR employed 60 Vbeta and 13 Jbeta primers. Libraries were prepared by immunoSEQ multiplex PCR; TCRdb keeps only in-frame clonotypes and omits some of them. The sample shows around 140,000 clones, around nine tenths of them seen only once. Material for sequencing was PBMCs. These receptors were collected from a woman aged 30 to 39 in good health and CMV-seronegative.

The chain recombines TRBV18 with TRBJ2-1; 10 bases map to TRBD2. V was clipped by 6 bases and J by 9 bases; unmatched bases: 14. Germline V gives CDR1 KGHSH, CDR2 LQKENI. CDR3 size: 16 residues. DNA of the CDR3: TGTGCCAGCTCCCAATTTCGGGCTAGCGGGGGCGGTGAGCAGTTCTTC. This codes for CASSQFRASGGGEQFF.

V gene TRBV19 combines with J gene TRBJ1-5; 7 bases are shared with TRBD1. There are 15 residues in the CDR3. In germline, CDR1 is LNHDA, CDR2 SQIVND (reference sequence). V was pared by 4 bases and J by 3 bases, with 6 bases of the junction left unmatched. The CDR3 DNA sequence: TGTGCCAGTAGTAGCGGACAGGTCTACAATCAGCCCCAGCATTTT. This codes for CASSSGQVYNQPQHF.

The CDR3 nucleotides are TGTGCCACCAGCAGAGATTTATTGGAGGGCGCTGTAGGTTATGGCTACACCTTC. Translated: CATSRDLLEGAVGYGYTF. The V and J genes are TRBV15 and TRBJ1-2; D gene unclear. V lost 0 bases and J 5 bases, leaving 22 bases between the germline ends. Germline V gene lookup returns CDR1 LNHNV and CDR2 YYDKDF (reference sequence). The CDR3 runs 18 residues.

The rearrangement links TRBV30 to TRBJ1-1; D might be TRBD1 (5 bases). V dropped 0 bases and J dropped 10 bases, with 15 bases sitting between them. The germline V gene encodes CDR1 GTSNPN and CDR2 SVGIG (reference sequence). The CDR3 covers 13 residues. As DNA, the CDR3 is TGTGCCTGGAGTGTGGGCAGGGATCGCCGAGCTTTCTTT. As protein: CAWSVGRDRRAFF.

V and J are TRBV18 and TRBJ2-1, with a possible D match to TRBD2 (6 bases). From germline, CDR1 is KGHSH and CDR2 LQKENI. CDR3 length: 15 amino acids. The germline V and J ends were trimmed by 1 base and 8 bases, with 15 bases remaining between them. The CDR3 region is CASSPRPSEWHEQFF. In DNA form, the CDR3 reads TGTGCCAGCTCACCACGTCCTAGCGAGTGGCATGAGCAGTTCTTC. The entire variable domain, with the rest obtained from reference TRBV18 and TRBJ2-1, is as follows: NAGVMQNPRHLVRRRGQEARLRCSPMKGHSHVYWYRQLPEEGLKFMVYLQKENIIDESGMPKERFSAEFPKEGPSILRIQQVVRGDSAAYFCASSPRPSEWHEQFFGPGTRLTVL.

This clone was recorded a few times. J is TRBJ1-2 and V is TRBV4-2; D unresolved. This CDR3 is built from 14 residues. Trimming removed 5 bases at V and 3 bases at J, with 13 bases between. Germline V CDR1 and CDR2: LGHNA, YNFKEQ. In DNA, the CDR3 is TGTGCCAGCAGCTTTTACGGGTATCACTATGGCTACACCTTC. Translating gives CASSFYGYHYGYTF.

V gene TRBV7-2 combines with J gene TRBJ2-3; TRBD2 is a possible D gene (6 bases). The CDR3 loop spans 15 amino acids. The V gene's germline CDR1 is SGHTA and CDR2 FQGNSA. V lost 7 bases and J lost 6, with 20 bases in between. The CDR3 reads CASTPAGLMGDTQYF. The DNA for the CDR3 is TGTGCCAGCACCCCCGCGGGGTTGATGGGGGATACGCAGTATTTT. The full variable domain, in which reference TRBV7-2 and TRBJ2-3 provide the parts outside the CDR3, is GAGVSQSPSNKVTEKGKDVELRCDPISGHTALYWYRQSLGQGLEFLIYFQGNSAPDKSGLPSDRFSAERTGGSVSTLTIQRTQQEDSAVYLCASTPAGLMGDTQYFGPGTRLTVL.

The chain has TRBV5-1 and TRBJ2-1; perhaps TRBD1 as D (7 bases). The germline V gene encodes CDR1 SGHRS and CDR2 YFSETQ. The V gene lost 0 bases and the J gene lost 8 bases, with 15 bases spanning the gap. CDR3 length: 15 residues. In DNA, the CDR3 is TGCGCCAGCAGCTTGGTGGGTCAGGGGGGCGATGAGCAGTTCTTC. Translated: CASSLVGQGGDEQFF. Drawing the rest from reference TRBV5-1 and TRBJ2-1, the complete variable domain is KAGVTQTPRYLIKTRGQQVTLSCSPISGHRSVSWYQQTPGQGLQFLFEYFSETQRNKGNFPGRFSGRQFSNSRSEMNVSTLELGDSALYLCASSLVGQGGDEQFFGPGTRLTVL.

The V gene is TRBV2, the J gene TRBJ2-7, with D maybe TRBD2 (5 bases). The CDR3 runs 13 residues. Per germline, CDR1 SNHLY and CDR2 FYNNEI. Trimming took 5 bases from V and 0 from J, leaving 8 bases between them. CDR3 residues: CASSYGISYEQYF. CDR3 sequence (DNA): TGTGCCAGCAGTTACGGGATCTCCTACGAGCAGTACTTC.

The rearrangement joins TRBV6-5 to TRBJ1-2; D gene ambiguous. Per germline, CDR1 MNHEY and CDR2 SVGAGI. Trimming left V 6 bases short and J 8 bases short, with 19 bases between. CDR3 length: 14 amino acids. CDR3 loop: CASSRLTRFGGYTF. CDR3 bases: TGTGCCAGCAGCCGACTTACGAGGTTCGGCGGCTACACCTTC.

The chain is built from TRBV30 and TRBJ1-1; D may be TRBD1 (5 bases). Germline lookup yields CDR1 GTSNPN and CDR2 SVGIG (reference sequence). V gave up 8 bases and J gave up 0 bases, with 16 bases separating them. The CDR3 runs to 14 residues. The CDR3 DNA sequence: TGTGCCAGGGGTAGGGCCGGAATGAACACTGAAGCTTTCTTT. Translation: CARGRAGMNTEAFF.

The chain has TRBV11-2 and TRBJ1-1, with 7 bases lining up with TRBD1. CDR3 length: 14 amino acids. J was trimmed by 1 base and V by 4 bases; bases with no gene match: 3. Germline V gives CDR1 SGHAT, CDR2 FQNNGV. The CDR3 spells CASSSWTGNTEAFF. In DNA, the CDR3 is TGTGCCAGCAGCTCCTGGACAGGGAACACTGAAGCTTTCTTT.

The chain uses TRBV28 and TRBJ1-2, with 11 bases fitting TRBD1. The CDR3 contains 17 residues. From germline, CDR1 is MDHEN and CDR2 SYDVKM. Trimming took 5 bases from V and 4 from J; bases not matched to a gene: 12. DNA of the CDR3: TGTGCCAGCAGTCCCCCGCATGGGACAGGGGGAACCTATGGCTACACCTTC. Translating gives CASSPPHGTGGTYGYTF.

This clone was observed once. J is TRBJ2-7 and V is TRBV11-3; 7 positions match TRBD1. Germline loops: CDR1 SGHNT, CDR2 YENEEA. The J segment lost 5 bases and the V segment lost 6 bases, leaving 13 bases of the junction unmatched. The CDR3 runs to 15 residues. The CDR3 spells CASSPGTARRDEQYF. The CDR3 DNA reads as TGTGCCAGCAGTCCCGGGACAGCGCGCCGAGACGAGCAGTACTTC.

The chain carries TRBV4-1 and TRBJ2-3, with TRBD2 identical over 9 bases. CDR3 length: 16 amino acids. V lost 3 bases and J lost 4; bases outside the gene matches: 8. The germline gives CDR1 MGHRA, CDR2 YSYEKL. CDR3 loop: CASSQGPAGGPDTQYF. CDR3 bases: TGCGCCAGCAGCCAGGGCCCGGCGGGAGGGCCAGATACGCAGTATTTT.

V gene TRBV15 combines with J gene TRBJ1-1, with D maybe TRBD1 (5 bases). Deletions cut 1 base from V and 3 bases from J, with 9 bases between. Germline V gives CDR1 LNHNV, CDR2 YYDKDF (reference sequence). CDR3 length: 14 amino acids. This chain's CDR3 is CATSRGRGDTEAFF. The CDR3, as DNA: TGTGCCACCAGCAGAGGACGGGGGGACACTGAAGCTTTCTTT.

This clone appeared a single time. The chain employs TRBV9 and TRBJ1-3; TRBD1 is a possible D gene (5 bases). Germline CDR1 and CDR2: SGDLS and YYNGEE. Trimming pared 0 bases from V and 4 bases from J, leaving 11 bases between. The CDR3 runs 15 residues. This CDR3 reads CASSVGYQGGNTIYF. The CDR3 DNA sequence: TGTGCCAGCAGCGTAGGCTACCAGGGAGGAAACACCATATATTTT.

The chain employs TRBV2 and TRBJ2-1; tentative D call: TRBD1 (6 bases). The V end lost 2 bases, the J end lost 0 bases, and 11 bases lay between the germline ends. From germline, CDR1 is SNHLY and CDR2 FYNNEI. This CDR3 region has 16 residues. In nucleotides, the CDR3 is TGTGCCAGCAGTGAATGGGGGCGGAGCTCCTACAATGAGCAGTTCTTC. Translation gives CASSEWGRSSYNEQFF.

In DNA form, the CDR3 reads TGTGCCAGCAGCCGGACTAGCGGGACCACAGATACGCAGTATTTT. It is translated as CASSRTSGTTDTQYF. The chain is built from TRBV11-3 and TRBJ2-3; 12 bases are a match to TRBD2. Trimming removed 5 bases from V and 2 bases from J; junction bases left unmatched: 2. In germline, CDR1 is SGHNT, CDR2 YENEEA. CDR3 length: 15 amino acids.

The chain recombines TRBV6-6 with TRBJ1-1; TRBD1 matches at 10 bases. This CDR3 contains 15 residues. V lost 5 bases to trimming and J lost 1 base; unmatched junction nucleotides: 4. Germline CDR1 MNHNY, CDR2 SVGAGI (reference sequence). CDR3 sequence reads: CASSAWDRGNTEAFF. The CDR3 DNA follows: TGTGCCAGCAGTGCGTGGGACAGGGGGAACACTGAAGCTTTCTTT.

J is TRBJ1-1 and V is TRBV4-3; 8 bases line up with TRBD1. The CDR3 spans 13 residues. Germline V gives CDR1 LGHNA, CDR2 YSLEER. The junction had 3 bases not matched to a gene; V was cut back by 6 bases and J by 3 bases. CDR3 sequence (DNA): TGCGCCAGCAGTGCAGGGGGCTACACTGAAGCTTTCTTT. The encoded protein is CASSAGGYTEAFF.

The sample holds a few counts of this clone. The chain is built from TRBV7-9 and TRBJ2-1; D may be TRBD2 (5 bases). The germline V and J ends were trimmed by 1 base and 2 bases, with 9 bases remaining between them. CDR1 is SEHNR and CDR2 is FQNEAQ in the germline V gene (reference sequence). The CDR3 runs 15 residues. The CDR3 reads CASSLESGTYNEQFF. CDR3 nucleotides: TGTGCCAGCAGCTTAGAGTCCGGGACCTACAATGAGCAGTTCTTC.

This clone appeared once. The CDR3 DNA is TGTGCCTGGACCCCAGGGGGGTCCTACAATGAGCAGTTCTTC. Translated, it gives CAWTPGGSYNEQFF. This chain connects TRBV30 to TRBJ2-1; D is perhaps TRBD1 (7 bases). Deletions cut 4 bases from V and 1 base from J, with 11 bases between. Germline assignment: CDR1 GTSNPN and CDR2 SVGIG (reference sequence). There are 14 residues in the CDR3.

The rearrangement links TRBV4-1 to TRBJ2-3, with 11 nucleotides matching TRBD2. Trimming cost V 0 bases and J 5 bases; bases outside gene matches: 7. Per germline, CDR1 MGHRA and CDR2 YSYEKL. This CDR3 is 17 amino acids long. CDR3 nucleotide sequence: TGCGCCAGCAGCCAAGATAAACTAGCGGGGGTACTAGATACGCAGTATTTT. Translation: CASSQDKLAGVLDTQYF.

This chain connects TRBV5-8 to TRBJ2-7, with 8 nucleotides matching TRBD1. The V gene's germline CDR1 is SGHTS and CDR2 YDEGEE. The J segment lost 3 bases and the V segment lost 3 bases, leaving 5 bases of the junction unmatched. The CDR3 extends over 14 amino acids. DNA for the CDR3: TGTGCCAGCAGCTATAGGGACAGGATCTACGAGCAGTACTTC. Translating gives CASSYRDRIYEQYF.

This chain connects TRBV6-1 to TRBJ1-1; tentatively, D is TRBD1 (5 bases). Trimming shortened V by 10 bases and J by 4 bases, and 16 bases separated the two germline ends. The germline V gene has CDR1 MNHNS and CDR2 SASEGT. The CDR3 length is 13 residues. CDR3 region: CATGTGSVTEAFF. The CDR3, as DNA: TGTGCCACCGGAACAGGTTCCGTCACTGAAGCTTTCTTT.

This chain joins TRBV5-1 and TRBJ1-2; 9 bases agree with TRBD1. This CDR3 comprises 14 residues. The germline gives CDR1 SGHRS, CDR2 YFSETQ. The V and J ends lost 5 bases and 6 bases, in that order; junction bases with no gene match: 8. CDR3 in DNA: TGCGCCAGCAGGGGTACAGGGGGCGCCGATGGCTACACCTTC. Residues: CASRGTGGADGYTF.

The chain couples TRBV19 to TRBJ1-2, with D uncertain. Trimming left V 7 bases short and J 6 bases short, with 21 bases between. CDR3 length: 15 residues. Germline-derived CDR1 and CDR2 are LNHDA and SQIVND (reference sequence). CDR3 coding DNA: TGTGCCAGTACCACACCCCTGCGGGGTTACAATGGCTACACCTTC. Translating gives CASTTPLRGYNGYTF. Drawing the rest from reference TRBV19 and TRBJ1-2, the complete variable domain is DGGITQSPKYLFRKEGQNVTLSCEQNLNHDAMYWYRQDPGQGLRLIYYSQIVNDFQKGDIAEGYSVSREKKESFPLTVTSAQKNPTAFYLCASTTPLRGYNGYTFGSGTRLTVV.

V usage is TRBV7-2 and J usage is TRBJ1-5; TRBD1 might be the D (5 bases). Trimming took off 5 bases at V and 0 bases at J, with 11 bases between the two ends. CDR3 length: 15 amino acids. The V gene's germline CDR1 is SGHTA and CDR2 FQGNSA. The CDR3 DNA reads as TGTGCCAGCAGCCCGACAGCGACTAGCAATCAGCCCCAGCATTTT. This sequence encodes CASSPTATSNQPQHF. The whole variable domain, remainder taken from reference TRBV7-2 and TRBJ1-5, is GAGVSQSPSNKVTEKGKDVELRCDPISGHTALYWYRQSLGQGLEFLIYFQGNSAPDKSGLPSDRFSAERTGGSVSTLTIQRTQQEDSAVYLCASSPTATSNQPQHFGDGTRLSIL.

J is TRBJ1-2 and V is TRBV5-4; 9 bases are shared with TRBD1. Germline CDR1 reads SGHNT; CDR2 reads YYREEE (reference sequence). This CDR3 spans 17 amino acids. J was trimmed by 6 bases and V by 0 bases; bases with no gene match: 12. The CDR3 DNA follows: TGTGCCAGCAGCTTGGCACCGGGACAGGGAGGGGGGGATGGCTACACCTTC. Translation: CASSLAPGQGGGDGYTF.

CDR3 nucleotide sequence: TGTGCCAGCAGACCGGGACAGGGGGTTTCACCCCTCCACTTT. It encodes CASRPGQGVSPLHF. The V and J genes are TRBV28 and TRBJ1-6, with 11 nucleotides matching TRBD1. With 6 bases clipped from V and 9 bases from J, the junction kept 4 bases outside the gene matches. This CDR3 contains 14 residues. The germline V gene encodes CDR1 MDHEN and CDR2 SYDVKM. The variable domain in full, with the rest retrieved from reference TRBV28 and TRBJ1-6, is DVKVTQSSRYLVKRTGEKVFLECVQDMDHENMFWYRQDPGLGLRLIYFSYDVKMKEKGDIPEGYSVSREKKERFSLILESASTNQTSMYLCASRPGQGVSPLHFGNGTRLTVT.